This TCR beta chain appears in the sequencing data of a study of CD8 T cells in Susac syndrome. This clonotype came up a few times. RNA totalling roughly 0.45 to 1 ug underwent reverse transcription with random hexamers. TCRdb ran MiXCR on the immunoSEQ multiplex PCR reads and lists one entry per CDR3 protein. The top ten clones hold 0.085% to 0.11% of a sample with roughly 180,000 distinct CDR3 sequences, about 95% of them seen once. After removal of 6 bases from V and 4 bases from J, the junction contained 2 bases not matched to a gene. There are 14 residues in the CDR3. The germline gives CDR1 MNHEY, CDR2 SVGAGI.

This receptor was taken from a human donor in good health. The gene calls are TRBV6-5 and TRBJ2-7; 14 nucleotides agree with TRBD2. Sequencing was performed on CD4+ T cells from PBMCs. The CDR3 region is CASRRTSGRYEQYF. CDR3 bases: TGTGCCAGCAGGCGGACTAGCGGGAGGTACGAGCAGTACTTC.